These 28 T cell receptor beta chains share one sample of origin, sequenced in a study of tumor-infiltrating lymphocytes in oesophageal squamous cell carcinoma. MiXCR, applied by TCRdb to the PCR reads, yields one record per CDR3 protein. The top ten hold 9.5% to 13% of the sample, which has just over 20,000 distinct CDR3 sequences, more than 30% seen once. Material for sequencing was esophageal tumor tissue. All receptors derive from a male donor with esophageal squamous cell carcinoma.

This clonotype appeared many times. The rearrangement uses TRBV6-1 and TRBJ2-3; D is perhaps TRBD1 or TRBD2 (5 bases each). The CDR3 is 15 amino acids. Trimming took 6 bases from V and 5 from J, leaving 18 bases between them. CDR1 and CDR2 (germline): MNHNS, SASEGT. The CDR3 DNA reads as TGTGCCAGCAGGGATGTCGCGAGGGGTAAAGATACGCAGTATTTT. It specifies CASRDVARGKDTQYF.

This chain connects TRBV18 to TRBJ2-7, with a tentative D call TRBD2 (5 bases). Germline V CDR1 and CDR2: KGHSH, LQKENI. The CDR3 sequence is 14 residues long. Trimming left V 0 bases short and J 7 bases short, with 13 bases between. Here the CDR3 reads CASSPPSSRGEQYF. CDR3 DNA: TGTGCCAGCTCACCACCGAGTTCCCGGGGAGAGCAGTACTTC.

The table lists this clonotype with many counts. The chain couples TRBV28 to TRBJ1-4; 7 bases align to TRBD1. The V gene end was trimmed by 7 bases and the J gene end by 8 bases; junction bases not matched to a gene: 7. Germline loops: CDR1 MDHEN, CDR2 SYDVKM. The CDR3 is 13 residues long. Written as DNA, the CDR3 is TGTGCCAGCAATGCCCAGGGACAGGAAAAACTGTTTTTT. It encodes CASNAQGQEKLFF.

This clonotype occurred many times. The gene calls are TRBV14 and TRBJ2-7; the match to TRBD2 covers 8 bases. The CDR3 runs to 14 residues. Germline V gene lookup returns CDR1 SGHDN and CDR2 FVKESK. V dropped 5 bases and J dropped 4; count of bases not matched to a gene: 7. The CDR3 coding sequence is TGTGCCAGCAGCAAAAGCGGCGGGAGGTACGAGCAGTACTTC. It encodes CASSKSGGRYEQYF.

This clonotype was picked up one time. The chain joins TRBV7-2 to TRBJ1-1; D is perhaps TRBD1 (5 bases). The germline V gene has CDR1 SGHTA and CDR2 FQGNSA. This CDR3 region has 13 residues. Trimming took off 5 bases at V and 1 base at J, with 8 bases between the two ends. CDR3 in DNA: TGTGCCAGCAGCCTAGACAGGAACACTGAAGCTTTCTTT. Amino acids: CASSLDRNTEAFF.

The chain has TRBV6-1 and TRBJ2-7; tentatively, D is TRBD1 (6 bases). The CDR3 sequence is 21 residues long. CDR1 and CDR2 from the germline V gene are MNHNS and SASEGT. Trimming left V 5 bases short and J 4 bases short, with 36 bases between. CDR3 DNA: TGTGCCAGCAGTCTCAAATCCCGTAGAGGGGGTTTGGGCAGGGCCCTATACGAGCAGTACTTC. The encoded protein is CASSLKSRRGGLGRALYEQYF.

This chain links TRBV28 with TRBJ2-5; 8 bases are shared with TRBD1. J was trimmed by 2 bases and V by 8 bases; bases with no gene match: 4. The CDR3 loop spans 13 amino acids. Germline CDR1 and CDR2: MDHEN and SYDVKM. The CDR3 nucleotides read TGTGCCAGCTCGGACAGGGAACAAGAGACCCAGTACTTC. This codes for CASSDREQETQYF.

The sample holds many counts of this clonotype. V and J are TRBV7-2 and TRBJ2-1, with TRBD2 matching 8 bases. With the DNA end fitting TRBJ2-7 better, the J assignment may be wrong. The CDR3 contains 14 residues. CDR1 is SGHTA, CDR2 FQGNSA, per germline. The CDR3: CASSLQAGANEQYF. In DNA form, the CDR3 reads TGTGCCAGCAGCCTCCAAGCGGGGGCCAATGAGCAGTACTTC.

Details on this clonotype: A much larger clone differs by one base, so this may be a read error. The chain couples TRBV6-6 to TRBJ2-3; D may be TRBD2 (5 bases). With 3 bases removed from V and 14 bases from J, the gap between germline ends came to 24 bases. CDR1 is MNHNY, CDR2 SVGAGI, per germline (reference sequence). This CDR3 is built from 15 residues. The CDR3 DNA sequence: TGTGCCAGCAGTTATTCGCGGGCTTTTACCGGGGAGCTGTATTTT. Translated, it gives CASSYSRAFTGELYF.

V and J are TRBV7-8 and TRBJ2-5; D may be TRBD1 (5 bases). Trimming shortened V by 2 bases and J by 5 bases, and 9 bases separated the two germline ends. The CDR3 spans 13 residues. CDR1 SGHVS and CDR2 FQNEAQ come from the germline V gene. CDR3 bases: TGTGCCAGCAGCTTAAGGGGTGTCGAGACCCAGTACTTC. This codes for CASSLRGVETQYF.

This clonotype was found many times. This CDR3 reads CATRRTLTDTQYF. In DNA, the CDR3 is TGTGCCACCCGTCGTACCCTCACAGATACGCAGTATTTT. The V and J genes are TRBV5-5 and TRBJ2-3, with D unclear. V was clipped by 9 bases and J by 2 bases, with 13 bases between them. The germline V gene has CDR1 SGHKS and CDR2 YYEKEE (reference sequence). The CDR3 is 13 amino acids.

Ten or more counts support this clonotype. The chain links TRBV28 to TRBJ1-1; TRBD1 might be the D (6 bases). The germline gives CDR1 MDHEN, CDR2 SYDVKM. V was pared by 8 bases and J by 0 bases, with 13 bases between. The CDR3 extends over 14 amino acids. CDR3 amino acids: CASVRDKMNTEAFF. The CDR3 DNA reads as TGTGCCAGCGTCCGGGACAAGATGAACACTGAAGCTTTCTTT. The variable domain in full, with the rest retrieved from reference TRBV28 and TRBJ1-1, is DVKVTQSSRYLVKRTGEKVFLECVQDMDHENMFWYRQDPGLGLRLIYFSYDVKMKEKGDIPEGYSVSREKKERFSLILESASTNQTSMYLCASVRDKMNTEAFFGQGTRLTVV.

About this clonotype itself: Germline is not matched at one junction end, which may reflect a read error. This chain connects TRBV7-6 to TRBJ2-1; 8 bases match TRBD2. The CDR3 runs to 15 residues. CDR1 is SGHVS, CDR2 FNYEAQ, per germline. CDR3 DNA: TGTGCTAGCAGCCCACTAGCGGCAATCTACAATGAGCAGTTCTTC. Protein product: CASSPLAAIYNEQFF.

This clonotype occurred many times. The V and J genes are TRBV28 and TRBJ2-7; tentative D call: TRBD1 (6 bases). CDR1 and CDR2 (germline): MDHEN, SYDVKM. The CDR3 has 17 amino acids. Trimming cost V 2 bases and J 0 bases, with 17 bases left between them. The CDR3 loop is CASSLPKQGVGSYEQYF. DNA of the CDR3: TGTGCCAGCAGTTTACCTAAACAGGGCGTAGGCTCCTACGAGCAGTACTTC.

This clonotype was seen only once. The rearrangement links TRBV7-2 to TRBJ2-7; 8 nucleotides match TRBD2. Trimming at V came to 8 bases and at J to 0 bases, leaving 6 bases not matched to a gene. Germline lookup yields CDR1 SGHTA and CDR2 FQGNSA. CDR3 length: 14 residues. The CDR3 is CASRGGPHSYEQYF. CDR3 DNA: TGTGCCAGCCGGGGGGGACCGCACTCCTACGAGCAGTACTTC.

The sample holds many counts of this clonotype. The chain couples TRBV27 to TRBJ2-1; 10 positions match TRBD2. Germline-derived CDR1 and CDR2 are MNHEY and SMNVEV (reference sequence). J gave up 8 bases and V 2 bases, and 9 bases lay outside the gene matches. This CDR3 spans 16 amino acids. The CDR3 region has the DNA TGTGCCAGCAGTTTAATGGCTAGCGGGAGTATAGATGAGCAGTTCTTC. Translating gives CASSLMASGSIDEQFF.

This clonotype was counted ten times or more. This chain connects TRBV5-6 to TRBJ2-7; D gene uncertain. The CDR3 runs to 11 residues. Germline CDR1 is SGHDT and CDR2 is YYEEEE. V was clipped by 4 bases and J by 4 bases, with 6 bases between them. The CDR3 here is CASSQEYEQYF. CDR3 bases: TGTGCCAGCAGCCAAGAATACGAGCAGTACTTC.

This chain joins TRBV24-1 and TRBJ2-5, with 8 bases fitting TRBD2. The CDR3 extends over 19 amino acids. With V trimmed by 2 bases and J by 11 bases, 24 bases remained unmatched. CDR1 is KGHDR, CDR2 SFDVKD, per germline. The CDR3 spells CATSDSGGGSKAGAYEQYF. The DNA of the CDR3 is TGTGCCACCAGTGATTCCGGGGGAGGGTCGAAAGCGGGAGCATATGAGCAGTACTTC.

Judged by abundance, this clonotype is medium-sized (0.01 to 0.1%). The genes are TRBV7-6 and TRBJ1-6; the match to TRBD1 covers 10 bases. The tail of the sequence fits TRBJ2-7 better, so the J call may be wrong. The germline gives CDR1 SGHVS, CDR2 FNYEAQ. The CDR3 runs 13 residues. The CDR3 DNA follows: TGTGCCAGCAGCAGGGACAGGGGATACGAGCAGTACTTC. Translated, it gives CASSRDRGYEQYF.

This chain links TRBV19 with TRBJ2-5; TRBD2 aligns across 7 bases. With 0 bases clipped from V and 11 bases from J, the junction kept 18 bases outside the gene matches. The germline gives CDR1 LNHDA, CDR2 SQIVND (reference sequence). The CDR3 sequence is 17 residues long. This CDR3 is CASSIEAAGASTDTQYF. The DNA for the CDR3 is TGTGCCAGTAGTATAGAGGCCGCGGGAGCGAGCACAGATACGCAGTACTTC.

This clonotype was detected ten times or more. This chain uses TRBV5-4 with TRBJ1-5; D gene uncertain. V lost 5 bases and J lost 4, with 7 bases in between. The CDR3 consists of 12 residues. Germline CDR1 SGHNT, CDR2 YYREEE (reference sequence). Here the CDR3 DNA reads TGTGCCAGCAGTTATGATAATCAGCCCCAGCATTTT. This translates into CASSYDNQPQHF.

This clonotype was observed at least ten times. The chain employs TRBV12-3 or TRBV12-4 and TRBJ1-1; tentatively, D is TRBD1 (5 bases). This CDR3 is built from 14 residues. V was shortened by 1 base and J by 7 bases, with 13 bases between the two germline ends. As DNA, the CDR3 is TGTGCCAGCAGTTTAGGGGGGGTGACCGGTGAAGCTTTCTTT. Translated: CASSLGGVTGEAFF.

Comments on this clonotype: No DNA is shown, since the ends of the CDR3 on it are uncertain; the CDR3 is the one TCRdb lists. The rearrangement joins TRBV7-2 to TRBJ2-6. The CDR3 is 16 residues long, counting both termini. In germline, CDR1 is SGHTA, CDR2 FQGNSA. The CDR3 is CASSLAGDGLRAVLRF.

The CDR3 reads CASTSAYSGRGDEQFF. The CDR3 DNA reads as TGTGCCAGCACTTCCGCCTATAGCGGGAGGGGTGATGAGCAGTTCTTC. The chain uses TRBV12-3 or TRBV12-4 and TRBJ2-5, with 11 bases fitting TRBD2. Judging by the DNA end, TRBJ2-1 fits better; the J call may be wrong. The CDR3 has 16 amino acids.

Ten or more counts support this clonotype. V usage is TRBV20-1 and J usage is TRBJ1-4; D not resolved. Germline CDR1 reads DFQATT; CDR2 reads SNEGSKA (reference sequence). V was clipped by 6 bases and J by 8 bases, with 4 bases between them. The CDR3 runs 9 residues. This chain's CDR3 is CSASEKLFF. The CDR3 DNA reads TGCAGTGCGTCGGAAAAACTGTTTTTT.

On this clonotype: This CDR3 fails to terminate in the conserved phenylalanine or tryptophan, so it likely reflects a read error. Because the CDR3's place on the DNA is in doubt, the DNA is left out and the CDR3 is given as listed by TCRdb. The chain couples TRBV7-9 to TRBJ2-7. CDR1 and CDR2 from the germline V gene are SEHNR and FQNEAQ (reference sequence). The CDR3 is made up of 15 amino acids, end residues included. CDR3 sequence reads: CASSLRTDYEQYFGS.

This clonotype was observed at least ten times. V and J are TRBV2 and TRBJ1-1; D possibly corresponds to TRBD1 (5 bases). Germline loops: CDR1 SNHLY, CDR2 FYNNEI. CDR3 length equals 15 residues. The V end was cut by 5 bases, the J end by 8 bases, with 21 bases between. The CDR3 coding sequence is TGTGCCAGCAGTCGCTCTGGGGGGAACGAACGGGAAGCTTTCTTT. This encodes CASSRSGGNEREAFF.

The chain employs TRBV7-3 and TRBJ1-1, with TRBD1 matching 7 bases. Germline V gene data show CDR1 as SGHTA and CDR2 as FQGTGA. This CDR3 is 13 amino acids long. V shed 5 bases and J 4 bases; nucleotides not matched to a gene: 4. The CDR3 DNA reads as TGTGCCAGCAGCGCAGGGGGGGGCACTGAAGCTTTCTTT. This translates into CASSAGGGTEAFF.